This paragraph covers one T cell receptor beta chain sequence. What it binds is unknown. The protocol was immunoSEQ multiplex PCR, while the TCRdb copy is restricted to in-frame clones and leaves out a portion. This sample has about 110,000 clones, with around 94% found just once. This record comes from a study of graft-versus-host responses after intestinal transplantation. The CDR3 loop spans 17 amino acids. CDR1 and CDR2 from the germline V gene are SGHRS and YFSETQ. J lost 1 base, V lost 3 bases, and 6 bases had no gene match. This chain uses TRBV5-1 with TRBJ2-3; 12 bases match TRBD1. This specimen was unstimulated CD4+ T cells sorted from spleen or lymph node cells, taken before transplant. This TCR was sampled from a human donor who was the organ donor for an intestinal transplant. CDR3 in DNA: TGCGCCAGCAGCTCGAGGGACAGGGGGCGCGGCACAGATACGCAGTATTTT. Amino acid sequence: CASSSRDRGRGTDTQYF.